This T cell receptor beta chain was sequenced in a study of Ad26.COV2.S vaccination and SARS-CoV-2 variants. This clone was picked up a small number of times. This specimen includes other DNA sequences encoding the same CDR3. This table comes from immunoSEQ multiplex PCR, and its TCRdb copy is limited to in-frame clones, with some not included. The top ten hold around 6.4% of the sample, which has 380,000 or so clones, 88% seen once. Treatment given: roughly 18 received Ad26.COV2.S at low or high dose, single or two shots; 5 received placebo; per-sample allocation not given. Sampling was performed 63 days after the first vaccine or placebo injection. Vaccination employed an Ad26 vector expressing the Wuhan-strain SARS-CoV-2 spike. The CDR3 consists of 15 residues. V was shortened by 0 bases and J by 6 bases, with 10 bases between the two germline ends. The germline V gene encodes CDR1 SGDLS and CDR2 YYNGEE.

Sequencing used peripheral blood, obtained in a trial of Ad26.COV2.S vaccine versus placebo. The V call is TRBV9, the J call TRBJ1-6; D remains unclear. This receptor was identified in a person aged 18-60 years who received the Ad26.COV2.S COVID-19 vaccine or a placebo. DNA for the CDR3: TGTGCCAGCAGCGTAGATGGTGGGTCTAATTCACCCCTCCACTTT. It is translated as CASSVDGGSNSPLHF.